The TCR beta chain described here comes from a study of cytomegalovirus exposure and HLA in healthy donors. This clone was observed a handful of times. The PCR made use of 60 Vbeta and 13 Jbeta primers. Repertoires were generated with immunoSEQ multiplex PCR, while TCRdb's copy carries only in-frame clones and drops some. The data contain more than 100,000 clones, 76% of them singletons. Sequencing input: PBMCs. This sequence was found in a female donor in good health and CMV-seropositive.

The CDR3 DNA is TGCGCCAGCAGTCGACCTCCCGGGGAAAAACTGTTTTTT. This codes for CASSRPPGEKLFF. V and J are TRBV23-1 and TRBJ1-4; no clear D. TRBV23-1 is classed as an ORF, of uncertain function. Trimming left V 4 bases short and J 8 bases short, with 11 bases between. The CDR3 contains 13 residues.